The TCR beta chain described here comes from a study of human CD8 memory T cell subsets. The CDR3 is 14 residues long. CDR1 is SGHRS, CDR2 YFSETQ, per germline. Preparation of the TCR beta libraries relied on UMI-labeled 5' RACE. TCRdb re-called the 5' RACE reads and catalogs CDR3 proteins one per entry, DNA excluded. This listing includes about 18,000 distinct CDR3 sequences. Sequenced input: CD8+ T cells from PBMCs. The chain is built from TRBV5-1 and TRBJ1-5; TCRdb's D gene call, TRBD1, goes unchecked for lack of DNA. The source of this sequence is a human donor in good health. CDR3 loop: CASSSTGGNQPQHF.